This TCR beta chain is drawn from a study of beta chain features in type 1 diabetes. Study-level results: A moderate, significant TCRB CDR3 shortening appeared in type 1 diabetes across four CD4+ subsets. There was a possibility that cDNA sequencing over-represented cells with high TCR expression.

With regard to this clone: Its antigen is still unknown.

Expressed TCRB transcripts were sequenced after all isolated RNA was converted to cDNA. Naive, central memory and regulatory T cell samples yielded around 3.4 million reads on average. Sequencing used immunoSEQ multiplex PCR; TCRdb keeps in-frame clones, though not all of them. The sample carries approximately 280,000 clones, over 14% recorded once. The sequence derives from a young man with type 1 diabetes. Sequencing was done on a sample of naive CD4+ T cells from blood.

CDR3 residues: CASSWTVPSNQPQHF. In nucleotides, the CDR3 is TGTGCCAGCAGCTGGACTGTTCCTAGCAATCAGCCCCAGCATTTT. This chain connects TRBV7-8 to TRBJ1-5, with D unresolved. The CDR3 contains 15 residues. The V end lost 4 bases, the J end lost 0 bases, and 10 bases lay between the germline ends. Germline values: CDR1 SGHVS, CDR2 FQNEAQ.